This is a list of T cell receptor beta chains from one sample in a study of control samples from healthy donors and cancer patients. Sequencing was performed with immunoSEQ multiplex PCR; in TCRdb, only in-frame clones are kept and a portion is missing. The sample includes about 130,000 clones, about 93% seen only once; the top ten take 1.5% to 2%. Sequencing used PBMCs. The receptors were sampled from a middle-aged man with head and neck cancer. CDR3s leave out the opening cysteine and the closing phenylalanine or tryptophan. Clone sizes are given selectively: once, few, many, or a class where the clone is expanded.

abundance: -; j_gene: TRBJ1-2; v_gene: TRBV19; CDR3aa: ASRTTVGYGYT
abundance: -; j_gene: TRBJ2-2; v_gene: TRBV7-9; CDR3aa: ASSPRQPTGELF
abundance: -; j_gene: TRBJ1-1; v_gene: TRBV6-4; CDR3aa: ASSGFSQPKGTFEAF
abundance: -; j_gene: TRBJ1-1; v_gene: TRBV5-4; CDR3aa: ASSFGGNTEAF
abundance: -; j_gene: TRBJ2-1; v_gene: TRBV5-1; CDR3aa: ASSLLAGGNYNEQF
abundance: -; j_gene: TRBJ2-2; v_gene: TRBV9; CDR3aa: ASSPLASGGTAGELF
abundance: -; j_gene: TRBJ1-2; v_gene: TRBV4-3; CDR3aa: ASSQAEQGARGYT
abundance: few; j_gene: TRBJ2-1; v_gene: TRBV6-2/TRBV6-3; CDR3aa: ASSYSRGGASNNEQF
abundance: -; j_gene: TRBJ1-2; v_gene: TRBV5-4; CDR3aa: ASGNRPLNYGYT
abundance: -; j_gene: TRBJ1-2; v_gene: TRBV5-1; CDR3aa: ASSSSTGNNYGYT
abundance: -; j_gene: TRBJ2-2; v_gene: TRBV7-9; CDR3aa: ASSLSLDTGELF
abundance: -; j_gene: TRBJ1-1; v_gene: TRBV5-4; CDR3aa: ASSWLGATEAF
abundance: few; j_gene: TRBJ2-7; v_gene: TRBV7-8; CDR3aa: ASSLALGTGGSEQY
abundance: -; j_gene: TRBJ2-1; v_gene: TRBV19; CDR3aa: ASSARRFYNEQF
abundance: -; j_gene: TRBJ2-2; v_gene: TRBV5-5; CDR3aa: ASTLDGFNTGELF
abundance: -; j_gene: TRBJ1-1; v_gene: TRBV19; CDR3aa: ASSWEIDAF
abundance: -; j_gene: TRBJ1-2; v_gene: TRBV4-3; CDR3aa: ASSQEVPGNYGYT
abundance: -; j_gene: TRBJ1-1; v_gene: TRBV27; CDR3aa: ASSPYAGVSNTEAF
abundance: -; j_gene: TRBJ2-1; v_gene: TRBV3-1/TRBV3-2; CDR3aa: ASSLLWGRVGNEQF
abundance: -; j_gene: TRBJ2-2; v_gene: TRBV5-1; CDR3aa: ASSTGLAATGELF
abundance: -; j_gene: TRBJ2-1; v_gene: TRBV5-4; CDR3aa: ASSTSRGSGTYNEQF
abundance: -; j_gene: TRBJ1-6; v_gene: TRBV5-1; CDR3aa: ASSLETEGPLH
abundance: -; j_gene: TRBJ1-2; v_gene: TRBV11-1; CDR3aa: ASSQDDLNYGYT
abundance: -; j_gene: TRBJ2-7; v_gene: TRBV7-9; CDR3aa: ASSFRRGATYEQY
abundance: -; j_gene: TRBJ2-1; v_gene: TRBV4-3; CDR3aa: ASSHVERDRVNEQF
abundance: -; j_gene: TRBJ2-7; v_gene: TRBV7-3; CDR3aa: ASSLTGTSPPEQY
abundance: -; j_gene: TRBJ2-3; v_gene: TRBV2; CDR3aa: ASWAGDTDTQY
abundance: few; j_gene: TRBJ1-1; v_gene: TRBV28; CDR3aa: ASSLRTGGVTEAF
abundance: -; j_gene: TRBJ1-4; v_gene: TRBV30; CDR3aa: AWSVRANEKLF
abundance: -; j_gene: TRBJ1-4; v_gene: TRBV27; CDR3aa: ASGGGLDEKLF
abundance: -; j_gene: TRBJ2-3; v_gene: TRBV7-2; CDR3aa: ASMLAWGALTDTQY
abundance: -; j_gene: TRBJ2-5; v_gene: TRBV6-2/TRBV6-3; CDR3aa: ASSLDDRAGTQY
abundance: few; j_gene: TRBJ2-4; v_gene: TRBV18; CDR3aa: ASSPPRQKNIQY
abundance: once; j_gene: TRBJ2-5; v_gene: TRBV11-3; CDR3aa: ASSLGSGETQY
abundance: -; j_gene: TRBJ2-1; v_gene: TRBV6-4; CDR3aa: ASSDSGGSLNEQF
abundance: -; j_gene: TRBJ2-7; v_gene: TRBV11-2; CDR3aa: ASSLRLDSYEQY
abundance: -; j_gene: TRBJ2-7; v_gene: TRBV7-9; CDR3aa: ASSPRTASYEQY
abundance: -; j_gene: TRBJ2-1; v_gene: TRBV15; CDR3aa: ATSRDSSGDYNEQF
abundance: -; j_gene: TRBJ1-6; v_gene: TRBV5-8; CDR3aa: ASSLYRGRESPLH
abundance: -; j_gene: TRBJ1-1; v_gene: TRBV6-5; CDR3aa: ASTTPGAGKAF
abundance: -; j_gene: TRBJ2-1; v_gene: TRBV9; CDR3aa: ASSVGQGPYNEQF